This T cell receptor beta chain stems from a study of blood T cell repertoires in COVID-19. Here immunoSEQ multiplex PCR was the method, and the copy in TCRdb shows in-frame clones only, minus some. The sample carries approximately 31,000 clones, 88% recorded once. Germline V gene lookup returns CDR1 SGDLS and CDR2 YYNGEE. This CDR3 contains 16 residues. Trimming removed 0 bases from V and 4 bases from J; junction bases left unmatched: 3. This TCR was recovered from a human donor with active COVID-19. The donor label of this sample is uncertain. Input material: peripheral blood. The chain couples TRBV9 to TRBJ2-1; 11 bases align to TRBD1. The CDR3 nucleotides read TGTGCCAGCAGCGTAGTTGGACAGGGGGCTTACAATGAGCAGTTCTTC. It is translated as CASSVVGQGAYNEQFF.